Listed below are T cell receptor beta chains from one sample, sequenced in a study of Graves' ophthalmopathy and Graves' hyperthyroidism. A single record per CDR3 protein comes from TCRdb applying MiXCR to the multiplex PCR reads. Of a few hundred thousand distinct CDR3 sequences in the sample, roughly a sixth were seen once. Sequenced: peripheral blood. The receptors originated from an adult man with Graves' ophthalmopathy. The CDR3 runs from the conserved cysteine through the conserved F or W. A D gene is named only where the DNA matches it firmly. Clone size, where shown, is once, few, many, or a class for clones that have expanded.

v_gene	d_gene	abundance	j_gene	CDR3aa	CDR3nt
TRBV5-1	.	many	TRBJ2-7	CASSRQGDDEQYF	TGCGCCAGCAGCAGGCAGGGTGACGACGAGCAGTACTTC
TRBV11-2	TRBD1	once	TRBJ2-5	CASSLPPQGGGETQYF	TGTGCCAGCAGCTTGCCCCCGCAAGGGGGCGGCGAGACCCAGTACTTC
TRBV15	.	many	TRBJ1-6	CATSKVWGNNSPLHF	TGTGCCACCAGCAAAGTGTGGGGAAATAATTCACCCCTCCACTTT
TRBV30	.	many	TRBJ2-7	CAWNTGPDEQYF	TGTGCCTGGAACACGGGGCCGGACGAGCAGTACTTC
TRBV29-1	TRBD1	many	TRBJ2-7	CSGGTGYLEQYF	TGCAGCGGGGGGACAGGGTATTTGGAGCAGTACTTC
TRBV29-1	.	.	TRBJ2-7	CSVSGDRGEQYF	TGCAGCGTTAGTGGGGATCGGGGAGAGCAGTACTTC
TRBV30	.	many	TRBJ2-5	CAWSVSGIQETQYF	TGTGCCTGGAGTGTATCAGGCATACAAGAGACCCAGTACTTC
TRBV5-6	TRBD2	many	TRBJ2-5	CASSSLREVGTQYF	TGTGCCAGCAGCTCCTTGCGGGAGGTCGGGACCCAGTACTTC
TRBV6-1	TRBD1	.	TRBJ1-1	CATSIDRDISEAFF	TGTGCCACTAGTATCGACAGGGATATTTCTGAAGCTTTCTTT
TRBV24-1	TRBD1	many	TRBJ1-2	CATSDLTGGRGYTF	TGTGCCACCAGTGACCTGACAGGGGGCCGGGGCTACACCTTC
TRBV3-1	TRBD2	.	TRBJ2-2	CASSQAKGLAGNTGELFF	TGTGCCAGCAGCCAAGCGAAGGGACTAGCGGGTAACACCGGGGAGCTGTTTTTT
TRBV12-3/TRBV12-4	.	many	TRBJ2-5	CASSKSGLQETQYF	TGTGCCAGCAGTAAAAGCGGATTACAAGAGACCCAGTACTTC
TRBV12-5	TRBD1	.	TRBJ2-5	CAQSPQQGCETQYF	TGTGCTCAAAGCCCCCAACAGGGGTGCGAGACCCAGTACTTC
TRBV12-3/TRBV12-4	.	.	TRBJ1-1	CASSLSARLNTEAFF	TGTGCCAGCAGTTTAAGTGCACGGTTGAACACTGAAGCTTTCTTT
TRBV20-1	TRBD1	many	TRBJ1-6	CSAEGAANSPLHF	TGCAGTGCTGAGGGGGCAGCGAATTCACCCCTCCACTTT
TRBV4-1	TRBD1	many	TRBJ2-7	CASSHPPTGSYEQYF	TGCGCCAGCAGCCATCCCCCGACAGGGAGCTACGAGCAGTACTTC
TRBV6-1	.	many	TRBJ1-1	CASSARTNVNTEAFF	TGTGCCAGCAGTGCCCGGACGAACGTGAACACTGAAGCTTTCTTT
TRBV20-1	.	once	TRBJ2-5	CSARGPGLQETQYF	TGCAGTGCTAGAGGCCCAGGGCTCCAAGAGACCCAGTACTTC
TRBV27	.	many	TRBJ1-2	CASSLPLRRDGYGYTF	TGTGCCAGCAGTCTCCCCCTCCGCCGGGACGGCTATGGCTACACCTTC